What follows describes a single T cell receptor beta chain. The data were taken from a study of blood T cell repertoires in COVID-19. Across the study: Italy, Spain and the United States were the sources of the convalescent and acute COVID-19 samples. The analysed material was cDNA or gDNA that came from T cells, B-cell-depleted T cells, or PBMCs.

The CDR3 covers 13 residues. With 4 bases removed from V and 8 bases from J, the gap between germline ends came to 9 bases. In germline, CDR1 is MNHEY, CDR2 SVGAGI. Per the study methods: Estimation of nucleated cell counts was performed using reference gene primer amplification. Repertoires were generated with immunoSEQ multiplex PCR, while TCRdb's copy carries only in-frame clones and drops some. V, J and clone size were drawn from that table, and D and trimming were deduced from the DNA. The sample consists of tens of thousands of clones, around nine tenths of them appearing once. Input material: peripheral blood. The V gene is TRBV6-5, the J gene TRBJ1-6; D possibly corresponds to TRBD1 (6 bases). The receptor comes from a human donor with active COVID-19. The donor label of this sample is uncertain. CDR3 residues: CASSFRGDSPLHF. CDR3 in DNA: TGTGCCAGCAGTTTCAGGGGTGATTCACCCCTCCACTTT.